This T cell receptor (beta chain) is from a study of cytomegalovirus exposure and HLA in healthy donors. Germline V gene sequence: CDR1 SGDLS, CDR2 YYNGEE. V was clipped by 0 bases and J by 6 bases; unmatched bases: 9. There are 16 residues in the CDR3. PCR primers comprised 60 Vbeta and 13 Jbeta primers. The repertoire was sequenced with immunoSEQ multiplex PCR; TCRdb's copy has only in-frame clones and lacks some. The table includes approximately 100,000 clones, roughly 80% detected once. The V call is TRBV9, the J call TRBJ1-2; 9 bases line up with TRBD1. The material sequenced was PBMCs. The sequence was obtained from a female donor in good health and CMV-seronegative. The CDR3 region is CASSVAGQGGVNGYTF. CDR3 DNA sequence: TGTGCCAGCAGCGTAGCGGGACAGGGTGGTGTAAATGGCTACACCTTC.